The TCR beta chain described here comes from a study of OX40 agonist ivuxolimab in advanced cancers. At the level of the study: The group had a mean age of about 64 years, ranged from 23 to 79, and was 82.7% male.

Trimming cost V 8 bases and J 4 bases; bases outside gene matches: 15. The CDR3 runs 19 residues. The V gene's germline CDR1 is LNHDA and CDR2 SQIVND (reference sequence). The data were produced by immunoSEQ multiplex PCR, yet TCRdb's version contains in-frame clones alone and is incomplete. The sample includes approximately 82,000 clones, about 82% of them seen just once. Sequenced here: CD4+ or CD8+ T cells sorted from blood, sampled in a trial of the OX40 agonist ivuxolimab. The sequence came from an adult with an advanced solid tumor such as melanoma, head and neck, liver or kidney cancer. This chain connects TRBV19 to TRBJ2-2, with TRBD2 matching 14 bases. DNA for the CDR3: TGTGCCAGTGAAGGGGCCAGACTAGCGGGAGGGCCGGGCACCGGGGAGCTGTTTTTT. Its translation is CASEGARLAGGPGTGELFF. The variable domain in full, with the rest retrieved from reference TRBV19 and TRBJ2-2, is DGGITQSPKYLFRKEGQNVTLSCEQNLNHDAMYWYRQDPGQGLRLIYYSQIVNDFQKGDIAEGYSVSREKKESFPLTVTSAQKNPTAFYLCASEGARLAGGPGTGELFFGEGSRLTVL.